These 17 T cell receptor beta chains were all obtained from the same sample, sequenced in a study of blood T cell repertoires in COVID-19. Method: immunoSEQ multiplex PCR; TCRdb's copy keeps in-frame clones and lacks some. The sample has roughly 230,000 clones; roughly 86% are singletons. The source material was PBMCs or T cells enriched from blood (not recorded which). These receptor sequences come from a woman in her twenties or thirties with acute COVID-19.

The sample holds one count of this clone. The chain has TRBV2 and TRBJ1-5; D possibly corresponds to TRBD1 (6 bases). CDR3 length: 14 residues. Trimming removed 6 bases at V and 3 bases at J, with 12 bases between. The germline V gene has CDR1 SNHLY and CDR2 FYNNEI. The DNA of the CDR3 is TGTGCCAGCAGGAACCAGGGGATCAATCAGCCCCAGCATTTT. This codes for CASRNQGINQPQHF. Supplemented by reference TRBV2 and TRBJ1-5, the full variable domain reads EPEVTQTPSHQVTQMGQEVILRCVPISNHLYFYWYRQILGQKVEFLVSFYNNEISEKSEIFDDQFSVERPDGSNFTLKIRSTKLEDSAMYFCASRNQGINQPQHFGDGTRLSIL.

The V and J genes are TRBV13 and TRBJ1-3, with a weak D call TRBD1 (5 bases). The CDR3 spans 17 residues. Trimming pared 5 bases from V and 0 bases from J, leaving 17 bases between. Germline CDR1 reads PRHDT; CDR2 reads FYEKMQ (reference sequence). DNA for the CDR3: TGTGCCAGCAGCGTCCTGGAACAGGCGGACTCTGGAAACACCATATATTTT. Protein sequence: CASSVLEQADSGNTIYF.

This chain joins TRBV6-5 and TRBJ1-5; TRBD1 matches 7 bases. Germline lookup yields CDR1 MNHEY and CDR2 SVGAGI. V was clipped by 4 bases and J by 3 bases; unmatched bases: 6. The CDR3 extends over 15 amino acids. This CDR3 reads CASSSTGNSNQPQHF. The CDR3, as DNA: TGTGCCAGCAGTTCGACAGGGAATTCCAATCAGCCCCAGCATTTT.

This chain joins TRBV27 and TRBJ1-2; D unclear. Germline values: CDR1 MNHEY, CDR2 SMNVEV (reference sequence). The CDR3 has 14 amino acids. With 0 bases removed from V and 3 bases from J, the gap between germline ends came to 8 bases. The CDR3 coding sequence is TGTGCCAGCAGTTTATCCAGCGGGGACTATGGCTACACCTTC. Its protein is CASSLSSGDYGYTF.

The chain carries TRBV20-1 and TRBJ1-1; D is uncertain. CDR3 length: 16 amino acids. Germline CDR1 DFQATT, CDR2 SNEGSKA (reference sequence). V lost 3 bases and J lost 7, with 24 bases in between. As DNA, the CDR3 is TGCAGTGCTAGTTTCCCCGGGATTCAGCGCCACAGTGAAGCTTTCTTT. Residues: CSASFPGIQRHSEAFF.

This chain links TRBV30 with TRBJ1-2; 9 bases are shared with TRBD1. The germline CDR1 and CDR2 sequences are GTSNPN and SVGIG (reference sequence). CDR3 length equals 14 residues. V dropped 0 bases and J dropped 6; count of bases not matched to a gene: 5. CDR3 DNA: TGTGCCTGGAGTGTTGGAGGGGACAGGGATGGCTACACCTTC. As protein: CAWSVGGDRDGYTF.

The V and J genes are TRBV11-2 and TRBJ1-2; the D is unclear. The V end was cut by 2 bases, the J end by 3 bases, with 13 bases between. CDR1 and CDR2 from the germline V gene are SGHAT and FQNNGV. This CDR3 is built from 15 residues. The CDR3 here is CASSLSVAEHYGYTF. In DNA form, the CDR3 reads TGTGCCAGCAGCTTATCGGTAGCAGAGCACTATGGCTACACCTTC.

Regarding this clone: The identical CDR3 is also encoded by other nucleotide sequences in the sample. The rearrangement uses TRBV19 and TRBJ1-5; TRBD1 is a possible D gene (6 bases). Germline loops: CDR1 LNHDA, CDR2 SQIVND (reference sequence). There are 13 residues in the CDR3. Trimming took 5 bases from V and 4 from J, leaving 9 bases between them. The CDR3 DNA reads as TGTGCCAGTAGTTCACAGGGAAATCAGCCCCAGCATTTT. Translating it yields CASSSQGNQPQHF.

This chain uses TRBV6-5 with TRBJ2-7; D not resolved. Germline CDR1 MNHEY, CDR2 SVGAGI. This CDR3 has 15 residues. V lost 8 bases and J lost 0, with 17 bases in between. In DNA form, the CDR3 reads TGTGCCAGCGCATACGAGGCCACACGCTCCTACGAGCAGTACTTC. Its translation is CASAYEATRSYEQYF.

The rearrangement uses TRBV3-1 (or the pseudogene TRBV3-2) and TRBJ1-2; D is possibly TRBD1 (6 bases). Germline values: CDR1 LGHDT, CDR2 YNNKEL (reference sequence). The CDR3 runs to 16 residues. Trimming took 1 base from V and 4 from J, leaving 16 bases between them. The DNA for the CDR3 is TGTGCCAGCAGCCAAGGAGGGGGGGGCGGAGGCTATGGCTACACCTTC. Amino acid sequence: CASSQGGGGGGYGYTF.

V and J are TRBV7-6 and TRBJ2-3, with 11 nucleotides matching TRBD2. The ends lost 0 bases at V and 1 base at J; junction bases unmatched: 3. This CDR3 spans 17 amino acids. The germline V gene has CDR1 SGHVS and CDR2 FNYEAQ. In nucleotides, the CDR3 is TGTGCCAGCAGCTTAGCGGTACTAGCGGGGGGCACAGATACGCAGTATTTT. It encodes CASSLAVLAGGTDTQYF.

The table lists this clone with a few counts. The genes are TRBV6-1 and TRBJ1-2; TRBD1 matches 7 bases. V shed 0 bases and J 3 bases; nucleotides not matched to a gene: 4. This CDR3 contains 15 residues. CDR1 and CDR2 (germline): MNHNS, SASEGT. The chain's CDR3 is CASSEAYGTDYGYTF. The CDR3, as DNA: TGTGCCAGCAGTGAAGCATATGGGACAGACTATGGCTACACCTTC.

The rearrangement joins TRBV29-1 to TRBJ2-5; weak D call: TRBD1 (6 bases). Germline CDR1 is SQVTM and CDR2 is ANQGSEA. Trimming cost V 6 bases and J 1 base, with 12 bases left between them. The CDR3 is made up of 13 amino acids. The CDR3 DNA is TGCAGCGTGATGGGACACCCCCAAGAGACCCAGTACTTC. This sequence encodes CSVMGHPQETQYF.

This sequence joins TRBV7-6 and TRBJ2-1, with 8 bases matching TRBD2. The CDR3 contains 15 residues. The J segment lost 8 bases and the V segment lost 5 bases, leaving 11 bases of the junction unmatched. The V gene's germline CDR1 is SGHVS and CDR2 FNYEAQ. The CDR3 region has the DNA TGTGCCAGCAGCCGGTCGAACGGACTAGCCTATGAGCAGTTCTTC. Protein: CASSRSNGLAYEQFF. The full variable domain, completed using reference TRBV7-6 and TRBJ2-1, is GAGVSQSPRYKVTKRGQDVALRCDPISGHVSLYWYRQALGQGPEFLTYFNYEAQQDKSGLPNDRFSAERPEGSISTLTIQRTEQRDSAMYRCASSRSNGLAYEQFFGPGTRLTVL.

V usage is TRBV4-1 and J usage is TRBJ1-5, with a weak D call TRBD1 (5 bases). Trimming cost V 2 bases and J 6 bases, with 14 bases left between them. This CDR3 comprises 15 residues. The germline V gene has CDR1 MGHRA and CDR2 YSYEKL. The DNA for the CDR3 is TGCGCCAGCAGCCAATTCACGGGGGGGAGTCAGCCCCAGCATTTT. This sequence encodes CASSQFTGGSQPQHF.

This clone was found a few times. The junction departs from the called germline gene at one end, perhaps through a read error. The chain carries TRBV7-9 and TRBJ2-1, with a tentative D call TRBD1 (6 bases). Germline CDR1 SEHNR, CDR2 FQNEAQ (reference sequence). The CDR3 extends over 11 amino acids. CDR3 bases: TGTGCCAGCAGCCTAGCCGGGACAACCTTCTTC. Its protein is CASSLAGTTFF.

The V call is TRBV19, the J call TRBJ1-1, with D tentatively TRBD1 (6 bases). CDR1 is LNHDA and CDR2 is SQIVND in the germline V gene (reference sequence). The CDR3 length is 13 residues. The V gene lost 8 bases and the J gene lost 5 bases, with 15 bases spanning the gap. Here the CDR3 DNA reads TGTGCCAGTCCCCCGGCAGGGGATACTGAAGCTTTCTTT. As protein: CASPPAGDTEAFF. Based on the CDR3 plus reference TRBV19 and TRBJ1-1, the full variable domain is DGGITQSPKYLFRKEGQNVTLSCEQNLNHDAMYWYRQDPGQGLRLIYYSQIVNDFQKGDIAEGYSVSREKKESFPLTVTSAQKNPTAFYLCASPPAGDTEAFFGQGTRLTVV.